This note documents a single T cell receptor (beta chain) sequence. Its antigen remains unknown. Sequencing used immunoSEQ multiplex PCR; TCRdb keeps in-frame clones, though not all of them. This table has roughly 90,000 clones, approximately 79% appearing once. With 4 bases removed from V and 0 bases from J, the gap between germline ends came to 10 bases. Germline CDR1 SGDLS, CDR2 YYNGEE. This CDR3 region has 15 residues. This specimen comes from a study of radiotherapy plus CTLA-4 blockade in lung cancer. Overall study: Among patients, about 17% showed objective responses, and approximately 29% had disease control.

Study-wide results and limits: Peripheral blood showed expansion of tumor-derived TCR clones after radiotherapy and ipilimumab.

The chain carries TRBV9 and TRBJ2-2, with a possible D match to TRBD1 (6 bases). The specimen was peripheral blood, collected from a patient treated with radiotherapy plus ipilimumab. The receptor comes from a human donor with non-small cell lung cancer that progressed on radiotherapy plus ipilimumab. The CDR3 coding sequence is TGTGCCAGCAGCCCCAGGGGAACGAACACCGGGGAGCTGTTTTTT. It encodes CASSPRGTNTGELFF.